A selection of T cell receptor beta chains follows, all from one sample in a study of CD8 T cells in ankylosing spondylitis. TCRdb fed the 5' RACE reads into MiXCR, producing one record per CDR3 protein. The sample consists of about 700,000 distinct CDR3 sequences, roughly 19% of them appearing once. The specimen sequenced was blood, either unsorted or a sorted T cell fraction (not recorded which). Source of these receptors: a male donor with ankylosing spondylitis. CDR3s include the opening cysteine and the closing phenylalanine or tryptophan. A D gene is named only where the DNA matches it firmly. Size values are once, few and many counts, or a class for expanded clones, and some rows have none.

D	V	size	J	CDR3	DNA
-	TRBV20-1	-	TRBJ2-3	CSARVSPRQGTDTQYF	TGCAGTGCTAGAGTTTCCCCTAGACAGGGCACAGATACGCAGTATTTT
-	TRBV29-1	few	TRBJ2-1	CSVSGGDEGVGSYNEQFF	TGCAGCGTTTCCGGGGGAGATGAGGGAGTGGGGTCCTACAATGAGCAGTTCTTC
TRBD1	TRBV18	few	TRBJ1-3	CASSLLGQGSNTIYF	TGTGCCAGCTCACTCCTCGGACAGGGGTCAAACACCATATATTTT
-	TRBV5-1	few	TRBJ2-1	CATSDEVRNEQFF	TGCGCCACTAGTGATGAGGTGAGGAATGAGCAGTTCTTC
-	TRBV18	-	TRBJ1-4	CASSPLRGDGEKLFF	TGTGCCAGCTCACCACTGCGCGGGGACGGCGAAAAACTGTTTTTT
-	TRBV5-1	-	TRBJ1-1	CASSISGADTEAFF	TGCGCCAGCAGCATCAGCGGCGCAGACACTGAAGCTTTCTTT
-	TRBV9	few	TRBJ2-7	CASSVVSGGEQYF	TGTGCCAGCAGCGTAGTAAGTGGAGGCGAGCAGTACTTC
-	TRBV3-1	many	TRBJ1-4	CASSRGSNEKLFF	TGTGCCAGCAGTCGGGGATCCAATGAAAAACTGTTTTTT
-	TRBV20-1	-	TRBJ2-4	CSARTSTRAKNIQYF	TGCAGTGCCAGAACCTCGACAAGAGCCAAAAACATTCAGTACTTC
-	TRBV6-6	few	TRBJ1-2	CASSSAGSVRYTF	TGTGCCAGCAGTTCGGCAGGGTCGGTGCGCTACACCTTC
TRBD1	TRBV7-9	-	TRBJ2-7	CASSPQGLAYEQYF	TGTGCCAGCAGCCCACAGGGGCTTGCTTACGAGCAGTACTTC
-	TRBV9	-	TRBJ2-1	CASSPGGDNEQFF	TGTGCCAGCAGCCCCGGAGGGGACAATGAGCAGTTCTTC
-	TRBV29-1	few	TRBJ1-1	CSVEDRARGTEAFF	TGCAGCGTTGAAGATAGGGCGAGAGGCACTGAAGCTTTCTTT
-	TRBV4-1	few	TRBJ2-7	CASSHHSGTNYEQYF	TGCGCCAGCAGCCACCACTCCGGGACAAACTACGAGCAGTACTTC
-	TRBV5-5	-	TRBJ2-7	CATQLGGNSYEQYF	TGTGCCACCCAGCTTGGTGGCAACTCCTACGAGCAGTACTTC
-	TRBV6-7	few	TRBJ2-7	CASSYPPGGGQTYYEQYF	TGTGCCAGCAGTTATCCCCCGGGAGGCGGACAGACTTACTACGAGCAGTACTTC
-	TRBV7-8	many	TRBJ1-4	CASSLITNEKLFF	TGTGCCAGCAGCTTAATCACTAATGAAAAACTGTTTTTT
TRBD2	TRBV4-1	many	TRBJ2-7	CASSQGLAGSYEQYF	TGCGCCAGCAGCCAGGGACTAGCGGGATCCTACGAGCAGTACTTC
-	TRBV6-1	few	TRBJ1-5	CASRGGLSGDQPQHF	TGTGCCAGCAGGGGGGGCTTGTCGGGGGATCAGCCCCAGCATTTT
-	TRBV5-1	few	TRBJ2-2	CASSLGLESGELFF	TGCGCCAGCAGCTTGGGGCTAGAGTCCGGGGAGCTGTTTTTT
-	TRBV11-2	-	TRBJ1-2	CASSLDLVRSGGGYGYTF	TGTGCCAGCAGCTTAGATCTCGTACGTTCCGGCGGTGGTTATGGCTACACCTTC
-	TRBV28	few	TRBJ2-3	CATTAADTQYF	TGTGCCACCACAGCGGCAGATACGCAGTATTTT
-	TRBV12-3/TRBV12-4	-	TRBJ2-1	CASQGILEQFF	TGTGCCAGTCAGGGGATCCTTGAGCAGTTCTTC
-	TRBV5-1	-	TRBJ1-1	CASSPTRGLVTEAFF	TGCGCCAGCAGCCCAACCCGGGGGTTAGTCACTGAAGCTTTCTTT
TRBD2	TRBV6-5	-	TRBJ2-3	CASSYLLAGGTDTQYF	TGTGCCAGCAGTTACCTATTAGCGGGAGGGACAGATACGCAGTATTTT
TRBD2	TRBV28	few	TRBJ2-5	CASSSPTSGRQETQYF	TGTGCCAGCAGTTCCCCTACTAGCGGGAGGCAAGAGACCCAGTACTTC
TRBD2	TRBV20-1	few	TRBJ2-3	CSASGLAGGLTDTQYF	TGCAGTGCTAGCGGACTAGCGGGGGGGCTTACAGATACGCAGTATTTT
TRBD2	TRBV9	few	TRBJ2-2	CASSESGAGVPGELFF	TGTGCCAGCAGCGAGAGTGGGGCGGGAGTCCCCGGGGAGCTGTTTTTT
TRBD1	TRBV6-1	-	TRBJ1-2	CASSILQGEGYGYTF	TGTGCCAGCAGCATATTGCAGGGGGAAGGCTATGGCTACACCTTC
-	TRBV7-6	-	TRBJ2-3	CASSHSGAGGTDTQYF	TGTGCCAGCAGCCATAGTGGGGCAGGGGGCACAGATACGCAGTATTTT
-	TRBV10-3	few	TRBJ2-1	CAISEARGNTQFF	TGTGCCATCAGTGAGGCTCGTGGTAACACCCAGTTCTTC
-	TRBV6-2/TRBV6-3	-	TRBJ1-5	CASSSRGLQPQHF	TGTGCCAGCAGTTCCCGGGGCCTCCAGCCCCAGCATTTT
-	TRBV30	-	TRBJ2-3	CAWSEGADTQYF	TGTGCCTGGAGTGAAGGAGCAGATACGCAGTATTTT
TRBD2	TRBV6-5	-	TRBJ2-7	CASSYATGAGASYEQYF	TGTGCCAGCAGTTACGCCACAGGAGCGGGAGCTTCCTACGAGCAGTACTTC
-	TRBV5-1	-	TRBJ2-1	CASTPSGGRGNEQFF	TGCGCCAGCACCCCTTCAGGGGGGCGTGGCAATGAGCAGTTCTTC
-	TRBV29-1	few	TRBJ1-1	CSVDRGVGRNTEAFF	TGCAGCGTTGATCGGGGGGTGGGTAGGAACACTGAAGCTTTCTTT
-	TRBV6-2/TRBV6-3	few	TRBJ1-2	CASSYPRAEDYGYTF	TGTGCCAGCAGTTACCCGAGGGCGGAGGACTATGGCTACACCTTC
-	TRBV20-1	-	TRBJ2-3	CSARDLEGPTDTQYF	TGCAGTGCTAGAGATCTGGAGGGCCCGACAGATACGCAGTATTTT
-	TRBV15	few	TRBJ1-4	CATSREDALGEKLFF	TGTGCCACCAGCAGGGAAGATGCGCTAGGCGAAAAACTGTTTTTT
TRBD1	TRBV30	-	TRBJ1-2	CAWKPRQGSPYGYTF	TGTGCCTGGAAACCCCGACAGGGGAGTCCCTATGGCTACACCTTC
-	TRBV5-1	-	TRBJ2-2	CASTYTSGIGELFF	TGCGCCAGCACCTATACATCAGGGATTGGGGAGCTGTTTTTT
-	TRBV18	-	TRBJ1-1	CASSQGRTPTNTEAFF	TGTGCCAGCTCGCAGGGACGGACCCCGACGAACACTGAAGCTTTCTTT
-	TRBV7-9	few	TRBJ2-1	CASSTPGGAWGIF	TGTGCCAGCAGCACCCCCGGGGGAGCCTGGGGGATCTTC
TRBD1	TRBV6-1	-	TRBJ2-7	CASSDATGGPYEQYF	TGTGCCAGCAGTGACGCGACAGGGGGCCCCTACGAGCAGTACTTC
TRBD1	TRBV20-1	-	TRBJ2-7	CSARLRDSYEQYF	TGCAGTGCTAGACTACGGGACAGCTACGAGCAGTACTTC
-	TRBV9	-	TRBJ1-5	CASSKVSNQPQHF	TGTGCCAGCAGCAAAGTGAGCAATCAGCCCCAGCATTTT
-	TRBV5-1	-	TRBJ1-1	CASSLSGESTEAFF	TGCGCCAGCAGCTTGTCCGGGGAATCCACTGAAGCTTTCTTT
-	TRBV30	few	TRBJ1-2	CAWRASGSYGYTF	TGTGCCTGGAGGGCCTCGGGGTCCTATGGCTACACCTTC
-	TRBV29-1	few	TRBJ2-3	CSVLTGLRTQYF	TGCAGCGTTCTTACAGGGTTGCGTACGCAGTATTTT
-	TRBV11-2	-	TRBJ2-7	CASSSPGDTGPEQYF	TGTGCCAGCAGCTCGCCCGGGGACACAGGCCCCGAGCAGTACTTC
TRBD1	TRBV12-3/TRBV12-4	-	TRBJ2-1	CASSLDWTGLYNEQFF	TGTGCCAGCAGTTTAGATTGGACAGGGCTGTACAATGAGCAGTTCTTC
-	TRBV6-1	-	TRBJ1-2	CASSASLHAF	TGTGCCAGCAGTGCAAGTTTGCACGCCTTC
-	TRBV6-2/TRBV6-3	-	TRBJ2-1	CASSSGRLSYNEQFF	TGTGCCAGCAGTTCGGGACGCCTCTCCTACAATGAGCAGTTCTTC
TRBD2	TRBV25-1	-	TRBJ2-3	CASSEGAGLTDTQYF	TGTGCCAGCAGTGAGGGAGCGGGGTTGACAGATACGCAGTATTTT
-	TRBV7-9	-	TRBJ1-1	CASSSSPPNTEAFF	TGTGCCAGCAGCTCCTCTCCTCCGAACACTGAAGCTTTCTTT
-	TRBV10-3	-	TRBJ1-2	CAITGGQPYGYTF	TGTGCCATCACTGGTGGACAGCCCTATGGCTACACCTTC
-	TRBV20-1	-	TRBJ1-1	CSATPRGWAFF	TGCAGTGCTACGCCCCGGGGGTGGGCTTTCTTT
-	TRBV20-1	-	TRBJ1-1	CSALRTDKQMNTEAFF	TGCAGTGCTCTACGGACAGATAAACAAATGAACACTGAAGCTTTCTTT
TRBD2	TRBV7-9	few	TRBJ2-7	CASSSALGLAEYEQYF	TGTGCCAGCAGCTCAGCGTTGGGACTAGCGGAATACGAGCAGTACTTC